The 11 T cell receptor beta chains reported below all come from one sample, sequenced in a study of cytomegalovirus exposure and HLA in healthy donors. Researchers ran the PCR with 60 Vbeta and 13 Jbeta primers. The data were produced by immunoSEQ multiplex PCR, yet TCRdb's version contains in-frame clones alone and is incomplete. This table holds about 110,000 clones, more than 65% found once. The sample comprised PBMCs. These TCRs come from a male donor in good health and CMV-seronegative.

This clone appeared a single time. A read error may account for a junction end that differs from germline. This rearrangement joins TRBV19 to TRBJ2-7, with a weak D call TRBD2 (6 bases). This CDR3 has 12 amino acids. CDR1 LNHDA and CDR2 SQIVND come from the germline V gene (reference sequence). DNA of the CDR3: TGTGCCAGTAGTAACACCCCGACACCCCGGGAGTTC. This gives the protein CASSNTPTPREF.

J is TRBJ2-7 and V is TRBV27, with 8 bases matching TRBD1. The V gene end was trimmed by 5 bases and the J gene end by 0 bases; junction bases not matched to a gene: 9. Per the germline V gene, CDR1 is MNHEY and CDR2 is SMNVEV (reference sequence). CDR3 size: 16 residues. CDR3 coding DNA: TGTGCCAGCAGTGGGCGGACAGGGAGGAGCTCCTACGAGCAGTACTTC. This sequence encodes CASSGRTGRSSYEQYF.

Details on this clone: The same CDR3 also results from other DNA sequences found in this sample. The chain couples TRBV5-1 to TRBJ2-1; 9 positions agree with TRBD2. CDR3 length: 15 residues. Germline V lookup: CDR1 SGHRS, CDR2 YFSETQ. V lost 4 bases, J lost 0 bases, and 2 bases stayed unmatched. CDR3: CASSSSGSSYNEQFF. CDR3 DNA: TGCGCCAGCAGCAGTAGCGGGAGCTCCTACAATGAGCAGTTCTTC.

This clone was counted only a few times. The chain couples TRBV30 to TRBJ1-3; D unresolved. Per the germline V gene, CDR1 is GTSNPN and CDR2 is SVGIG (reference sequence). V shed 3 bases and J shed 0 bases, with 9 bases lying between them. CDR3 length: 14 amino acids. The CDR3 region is CAWSHISSGNTIYF. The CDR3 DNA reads TGTGCCTGGAGCCATATCAGCTCTGGAAACACCATATATTTT.

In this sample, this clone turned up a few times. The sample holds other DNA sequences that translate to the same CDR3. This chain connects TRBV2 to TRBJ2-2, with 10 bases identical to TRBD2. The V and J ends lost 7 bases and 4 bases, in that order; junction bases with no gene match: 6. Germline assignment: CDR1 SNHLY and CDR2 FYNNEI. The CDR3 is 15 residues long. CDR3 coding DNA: TGTGCCAGCAAACAGCGGGAGGGAGTCACCGGGGAGCTGTTTTTT. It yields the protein CASKQREGVTGELFF.

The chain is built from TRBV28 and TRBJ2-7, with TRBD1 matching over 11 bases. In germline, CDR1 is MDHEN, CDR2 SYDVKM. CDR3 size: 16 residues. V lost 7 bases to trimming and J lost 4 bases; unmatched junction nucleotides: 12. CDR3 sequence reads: CASTPLGTGGMYEQYF. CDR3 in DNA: TGTGCCAGCACCCCCCTGGGGACAGGGGGTATGTACGAGCAGTACTTC.

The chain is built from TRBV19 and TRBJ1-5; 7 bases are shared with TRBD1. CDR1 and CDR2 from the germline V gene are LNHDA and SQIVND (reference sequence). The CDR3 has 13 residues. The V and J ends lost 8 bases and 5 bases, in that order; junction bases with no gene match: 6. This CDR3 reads CASHRGRDQPQHF. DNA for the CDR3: TGTGCCAGTCACAGGGGTAGGGATCAGCCCCAGCATTTT.

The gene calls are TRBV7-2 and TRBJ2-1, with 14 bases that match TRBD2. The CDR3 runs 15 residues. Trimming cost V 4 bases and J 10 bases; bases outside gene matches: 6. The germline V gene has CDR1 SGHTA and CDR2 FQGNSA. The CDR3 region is CASSWGLAGVYEQFF. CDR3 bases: TGTGCCAGCAGCTGGGGACTAGCGGGAGTTTACGAGCAGTTCTTC.

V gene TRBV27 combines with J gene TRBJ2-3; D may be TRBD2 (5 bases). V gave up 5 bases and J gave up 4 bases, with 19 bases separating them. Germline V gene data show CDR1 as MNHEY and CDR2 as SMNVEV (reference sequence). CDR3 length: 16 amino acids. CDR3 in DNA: TGTGCCAGCAGTCCCCCCGGACTCTCCCCTCCAGATACGCAGTATTTT. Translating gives CASSPPGLSPPDTQYF.

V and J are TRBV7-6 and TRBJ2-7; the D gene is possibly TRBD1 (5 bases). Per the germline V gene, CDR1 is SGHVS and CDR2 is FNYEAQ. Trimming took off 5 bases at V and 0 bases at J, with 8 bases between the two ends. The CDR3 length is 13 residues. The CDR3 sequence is CASSQGSSYEQYF. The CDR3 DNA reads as TGTGCCAGCAGCCAGGGAAGCTCCTACGAGCAGTACTTC.

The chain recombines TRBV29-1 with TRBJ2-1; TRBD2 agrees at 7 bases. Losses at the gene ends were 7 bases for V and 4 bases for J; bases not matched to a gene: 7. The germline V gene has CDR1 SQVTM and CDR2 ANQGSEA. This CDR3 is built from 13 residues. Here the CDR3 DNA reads TGCAGCGGGGGACGGCGGGGGTACAATGAGCAGTTCTTC. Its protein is CSGGRRGYNEQFF.